These 14 T cell receptor beta chains originate from one sample sequenced in a study of cytomegalovirus exposure and HLA in healthy donors. Clones were sequenced by immunoSEQ multiplex PCR, and TCRdb holds only the in-frame ones, with some missing. Altogether about 240,000 clones are present, around 85% being singletons, with the ten largest covering 0.95% to 1.5%. Sequenced: PBMCs. The receptors shown here come from a woman in her 30s in good health and CMV-seropositive.

The chain links TRBV21-1 to TRBJ1-4; the DNA was not compared with TRBD1, the D call given in the table. TRBV21-1 corresponds to a pseudogene. The CDR3 contains 15 residues. The CDR3 loop reads CASSKRNRVGEKLFF. The DNA of the CDR3 is TGTGCCAGCAGCAAACGTAACAGGGTTGGGGAAAAACTGTTTTTT.

The genes are TRBV5-4 and TRBJ1-3; 11 nucleotides match TRBD1. Per germline, CDR1 SGHNT and CDR2 YYREEE (reference sequence). The CDR3 covers 18 residues. Losses at the gene ends were 4 bases for V and 0 bases for J; bases not matched to a gene: 9. The chain's CDR3 is CASSTHRDRGISGNTIYF. CDR3 coding DNA: TGTGCCAGCAGCACCCACCGGGACAGGGGGATCTCTGGAAACACCATATATTTT.

This chain links TRBV27 with TRBJ2-3; 10 bases match TRBD2. The trim removed 6 bases at V and 3 bases at J, leaving 9 bases unmatched. Germline V lookup: CDR1 MNHEY, CDR2 SMNVEV (reference sequence). The CDR3 length is 16 residues. The CDR3 protein is CASSQLAGEVTDTQYF. As DNA, the CDR3 is TGTGCCAGCAGCCAGCTAGCGGGAGAAGTGACAGATACGCAGTATTTT.

The CDR3 region is CASSLGSSKETQYF. DNA for the CDR3: TGTGCCAGCAGCTTGGGGTCTAGCAAAGAGACCCAGTACTTC. The chain combines TRBV5-4 with TRBJ2-5, with D perhaps TRBD2 (5 bases). Trimming pared 0 bases from V and 3 bases from J, leaving 9 bases between. CDR1 is SGHNT, CDR2 YYREEE, per germline (reference sequence). The CDR3 totals 14 residues.

This chain uses TRBV28 with TRBJ1-1, with D hard to call. The germline CDR1 and CDR2 sequences are MDHEN and SYDVKM. Deletions cut 2 bases from V and 3 bases from J, with 7 bases between. The CDR3 is made up of 13 amino acids. CDR3 residues: CASSLEVYTEAFF. The CDR3, as DNA: TGTGCCAGCAGTTTAGAGGTGTACACTGAAGCTTTCTTT.

The chain recombines TRBV11-2 with TRBJ1-2; D gene unclear. The CDR3 contains 14 residues. V was pared by 0 bases and J by 4 bases, with 9 bases between. Germline assignment: CDR1 SGHAT and CDR2 FQNNGV. The CDR3 region has the DNA TGTGCCAGCAGCTTAGAATCTAGAGTCTATGGCTACACCTTC. This gives the protein CASSLESRVYGYTF. The full variable domain, its missing parts supplied by reference TRBV11-2 and TRBJ1-2, is EAGVAQSPRYKIIEKRQSVAFWCNPISGHATLYWYQQILGQGPKLLIQFQNNGVVDDSQLPKDRFSAERLKGVDSTLKIQPAKLEDSAVYLCASSLESRVYGYTFGSGTRLTVV.

This rearrangement joins TRBV5-1 to TRBJ2-3; possible D gene TRBD1, 6 bases. The CDR3 runs to 14 residues. Trimming removed 0 bases from V and 6 bases from J, with 11 bases in between. The germline V gene has CDR1 SGHRS and CDR2 YFSETQ. The CDR3 DNA reads as TGCGCCAGCAGCTTGGACAGGGTCGAGGATACGCAGTATTTT. This sequence encodes CASSLDRVEDTQYF. Complete variable domain (other parts from reference TRBV5-1 and TRBJ2-3): KAGVTQTPRYLIKTRGQQVTLSCSPISGHRSVSWYQQTPGQGLQFLFEYFSETQRNKGNFPGRFSGRQFSNSRSEMNVSTLELGDSALYLCASSLDRVEDTQYFGPGTRLTVL.

V and J are TRBV15 and TRBJ2-3; 8 nucleotides match TRBD1. The ends lost 1 base at V and 6 bases at J; junction bases unmatched: 9. Germline V gene data show CDR1 as LNHNV and CDR2 as YYDKDF (reference sequence). The CDR3 length is 16 residues. The CDR3 sequence: CATSRGRAGGSDTQYF. CDR3 DNA sequence: TGTGCCACCAGCAGAGGCAGGGCAGGGGGCTCGGATACGCAGTATTTT.

The genes are TRBV7-2 and TRBJ2-2, with a weak D call TRBD2 (5 bases). The CDR3 is 15 residues long. Germline V gene lookup returns CDR1 SGHTA and CDR2 FQGNSA. Trimming stripped 5 bases from V and 6 bases from J, with 16 bases between. In DNA form, the CDR3 reads TGTGCCAGCAGCCCCCCGGACTGGCTAGCCGGGGAGCTGTTTTTT. Translated: CASSPPDWLAGELFF.

V usage is TRBV7-9 and J usage is TRBJ2-2; D is perhaps TRBD1 (6 bases). This CDR3 has 17 amino acids. V dropped 1 base and J dropped 4 bases, with 16 bases sitting between them. Germline CDR1 and CDR2: SEHNR and FQNEAQ (reference sequence). In nucleotides, the CDR3 is TGTGCCAGCAGCTTAGTCGGGCAGAAAGGGGGCACCGGGGAGCTGTTTTTT. This codes for CASSLVGQKGGTGELFF. Complete variable domain (other parts from reference TRBV7-9 and TRBJ2-2): DTGVSQNPRHKITKRGQNVTFRCDPISEHNRLYWYRQTLGQGPEFLTYFQNEAQLEKSRLLSDRFSAERPKGSFSTLEIQRTEQGDSAMYLCASSLVGQKGGTGELFFGEGSRLTVL.

The chain employs TRBV6-5 and TRBJ2-7; the D is unclear. Deletions cut 8 bases from V and 4 bases from J, with 15 bases between. The CDR3 extends over 13 amino acids. Germline-derived CDR1 and CDR2 are MNHEY and SVGAGI. The chain's CDR3 is CASSDTESYEQYF. For the CDR3, the DNA is TGTGCCAGCTCCGACACCGAATCTTACGAGCAGTACTTC.

This clone was picked up one time. V is TRBV4-1 and J is TRBJ2-7; 9 bases agree with TRBD1. V lost 4 bases, J lost 1 base, and 5 bases stayed unmatched. CDR3 length equals 15 residues. CDR1 and CDR2 from the germline V gene are MGHRA and YSYEKL. CDR3 sequence (DNA): TGCGCCAGCAGCCCCCGGACAGGGGAGTCCTACGAGCAGTACTTC. Its translation is CASSPRTGESYEQYF.

This clone was recorded once. This chain connects TRBV27 to TRBJ2-1, with 11 bases matching TRBD2. The J segment lost 9 bases and the V segment lost 7 bases, leaving 11 bases of the junction unmatched. This CDR3 contains 15 residues. Germline V lookup: CDR1 MNHEY, CDR2 SMNVEV (reference sequence). CDR3 in amino acids: CASKVTSGNSGEQFF. The CDR3 DNA is TGTGCCAGCAAAGTGACTAGCGGGAATTCTGGTGAGCAGTTCTTC.

The chain combines TRBV18 with TRBJ2-7; a weak D match, TRBD1 (7 bases). Trimming removed 5 bases at V and 0 bases at J, with 14 bases between. The CDR3 sequence is 15 residues long. Germline lookup yields CDR1 KGHSH and CDR2 LQKENI. CDR3 sequence (DNA): TGTGCCAGCTCAAAAGACAGGGAGGCCTCCTACGAGCAGTACTTC. It codes for CASSKDREASYEQYF.